Below, 9 T cell receptor beta chains from the same sample are listed, as sequenced in a study of blood T cell repertoires in COVID-19. This table comes from immunoSEQ multiplex PCR, and its TCRdb copy is limited to in-frame clones, with some not included. The table includes approximately 290,000 clones, 87% detected once. Sequencing was done on a sample of peripheral blood. All receptors come from a young man with active or convalescent COVID-19.

The chain employs TRBV7-2 and TRBJ2-7; a weak D match, TRBD1 (6 bases). CDR1 and CDR2 (germline): SGHTA, FQGNSA. The CDR3 spans 15 residues. V lost 5 bases, J lost 0 bases, and 14 bases lay in between. The CDR3 reads CASSNRDTHSYEQYF. Here the CDR3 DNA reads TGTGCCAGCAGCAACCGGGACACCCACTCCTACGAGCAGTACTTC.

The rearrangement uses TRBV19 and TRBJ1-2; 8 positions agree with TRBD1. There are 17 residues in the CDR3. Germline CDR1 reads LNHDA; CDR2 reads SQIVND (reference sequence). V shed 3 bases and J 0 bases; nucleotides not matched to a gene: 9. The CDR3 bases are TGTGCCAGTAGTATGGGTAATTGGGACAGGCCTAACTATGGCTACACCTTC. Translating gives CASSMGNWDRPNYGYTF.

CDR3 sequence: CASSVDGQLTDTQYF. In DNA form, the CDR3 reads TGTGCCAGCAGCGTAGACGGACAGCTCACAGATACGCAGTATTTT. The V and J genes are TRBV9 and TRBJ2-3; TRBD1 is a possible D gene (6 bases). The germline V gene encodes CDR1 SGDLS and CDR2 YYNGEE. The V gene lost 0 bases and the J gene lost 2 bases, with 10 bases spanning the gap. This CDR3 region has 15 residues.

The table lists this clone with a few counts. The gene calls are TRBV4-1 and TRBJ2-2, with unresolved D. Trimming shortened V by 3 bases and J by 6 bases, and 14 bases separated the two germline ends. Germline CDR1 and CDR2: MGHRA and YSYEKL. The CDR3 contains 15 residues. The CDR3: CASSHIFDEAGELFF. CDR3 nucleotides: TGCGCCAGCAGCCACATTTTCGATGAGGCCGGGGAGCTGTTTTTT.

V is TRBV4-1 and J is TRBJ1-6; D unclear. Germline V gene data show CDR1 as MGHRA and CDR2 as YSYEKL. V was trimmed by 1 base and J by 7 bases, leaving 11 bases between them. This CDR3 is 15 amino acids long. CDR3 sequence (DNA): TGCGCCAGCAGCCAAGTAAGTGTGCAGAATTCACCCCTCCACTTT. Its translation: CASSQVSVQNSPLHF.

The chain has TRBV6-4 and TRBJ2-6; TRBD1 agrees at 8 bases. Germline lookup yields CDR1 MRHNA and CDR2 SNTAGT. The CDR3 has 17 amino acids. V lost 3 bases to trimming and J lost 0 bases; unmatched junction nucleotides: 4. CDR3 protein: CASSEGQDLSGANVLTF. CDR3 sequence (DNA): TGTGCCAGCAGTGAGGGACAGGACCTCTCTGGGGCCAACGTCCTGACTTTC.

The chain uses TRBV5-1 and TRBJ2-3, with D uncertain. Germline-derived CDR1 and CDR2 are SGHRS and YFSETQ. The CDR3 consists of 16 residues. V dropped 0 bases and J dropped 2 bases, with 13 bases sitting between them. CDR3 bases: TGCGCCAGCAGCTTGGAGACACTCCTTTACACAGATACGCAGTATTTT. Its translation: CASSLETLLYTDTQYF.

This clone came up once. The chain has TRBV7-9 and TRBJ1-4; no clear D gene. Trimming shortened V by 1 base and J by 6 bases, and 6 bases separated the two germline ends. Germline V gene data show CDR1 as SEHNR and CDR2 as FQNEAQ (reference sequence). CDR3 size: 13 residues. The CDR3 DNA reads TGTGCCAGCAGCTTAGGGCAGGATGAAAAACTGTTTTTT. Translated, it gives CASSLGQDEKLFF.

This chain joins TRBV5-1 and TRBJ2-5; maybe TRBD1 (6 bases). The V gene's germline CDR1 is SGHRS and CDR2 YFSETQ. CDR3 length equals 14 residues. V was pared by 3 bases and J by 2 bases, with 11 bases between. CDR3 region: CASSSGQRQETQYF. The CDR3 coding sequence is TGCGCCAGCAGCTCTGGACAGAGGCAAGAGACCCAGTACTTC.